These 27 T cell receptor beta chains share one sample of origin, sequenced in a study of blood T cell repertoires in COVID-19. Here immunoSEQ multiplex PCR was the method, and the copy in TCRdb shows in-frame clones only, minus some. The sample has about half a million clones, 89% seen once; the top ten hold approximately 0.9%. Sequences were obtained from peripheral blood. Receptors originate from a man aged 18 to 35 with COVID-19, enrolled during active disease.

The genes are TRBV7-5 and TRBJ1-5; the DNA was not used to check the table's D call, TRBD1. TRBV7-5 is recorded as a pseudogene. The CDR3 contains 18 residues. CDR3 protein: CVRTDRQGPKNSNQPQHF. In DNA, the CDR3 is TGTGTCAGAACGGATAGACAGGGACCAAAAAATAGCAATCAGCCCCAGCATTTT.

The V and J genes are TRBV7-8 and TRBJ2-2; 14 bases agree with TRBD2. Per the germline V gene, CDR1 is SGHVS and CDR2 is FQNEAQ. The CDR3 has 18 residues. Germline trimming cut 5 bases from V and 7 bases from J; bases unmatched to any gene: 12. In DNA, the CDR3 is TGTGCCAGCAGCCCACGACTAGCGGGGGGGTCGAGGGGCGGGGAGCTGTTTTTT. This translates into CASSPRLAGGSRGGELFF.

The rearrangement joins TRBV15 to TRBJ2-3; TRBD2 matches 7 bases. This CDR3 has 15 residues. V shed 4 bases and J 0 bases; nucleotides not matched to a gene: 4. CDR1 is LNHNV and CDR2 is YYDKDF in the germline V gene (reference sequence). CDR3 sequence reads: CATSIGGISTDTQYF. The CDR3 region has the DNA TGTGCCACCAGCATCGGGGGGATCAGCACAGATACGCAGTATTTT.

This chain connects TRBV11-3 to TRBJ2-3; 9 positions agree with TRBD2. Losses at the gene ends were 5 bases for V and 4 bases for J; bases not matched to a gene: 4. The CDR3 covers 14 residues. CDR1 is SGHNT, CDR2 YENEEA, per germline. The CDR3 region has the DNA TGTGCCAGCAGCAAGGGACTAGCCCCAGATACGCAGTATTTT. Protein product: CASSKGLAPDTQYF. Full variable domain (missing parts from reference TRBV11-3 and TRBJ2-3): EAGVVQSPRYKIIEKKQPVAFWCNPISGHNTLYWYLQNLGQGPELLIRYENEEAVDDSQLPKDRFSAERLKGVDSTLKIQPAELGDSAVYLCASSKGLAPDTQYFGPGTRLTVL.

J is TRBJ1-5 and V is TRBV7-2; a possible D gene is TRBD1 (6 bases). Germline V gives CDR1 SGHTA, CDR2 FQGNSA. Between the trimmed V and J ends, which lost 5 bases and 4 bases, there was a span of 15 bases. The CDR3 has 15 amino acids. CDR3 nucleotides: TGTGCCAGCAGCGAAAAAGGGACACCTAATCAGCCCCAGCATTTT. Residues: CASSEKGTPNQPQHF.

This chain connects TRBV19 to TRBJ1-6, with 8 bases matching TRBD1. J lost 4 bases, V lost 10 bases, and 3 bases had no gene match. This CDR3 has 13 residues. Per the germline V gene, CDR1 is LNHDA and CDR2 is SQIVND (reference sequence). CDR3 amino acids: CATRTGYNSPLHF. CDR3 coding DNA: TGTGCCACTAGGACAGGGTATAATTCACCCCTCCACTTT.

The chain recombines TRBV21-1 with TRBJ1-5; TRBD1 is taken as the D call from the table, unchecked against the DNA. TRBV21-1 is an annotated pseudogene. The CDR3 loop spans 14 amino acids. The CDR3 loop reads CASQDRDLNQPQHF. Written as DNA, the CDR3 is TGTGCCAGCCAAGACAGGGACCTCAATCAGCCCCAGCATTTT.

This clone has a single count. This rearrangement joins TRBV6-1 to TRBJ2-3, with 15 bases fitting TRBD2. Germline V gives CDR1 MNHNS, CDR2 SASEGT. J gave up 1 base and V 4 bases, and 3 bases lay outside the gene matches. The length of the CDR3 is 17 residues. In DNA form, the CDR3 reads TGTGCCAGCAGTGGTGGACTAGCGGGGGGGGGCACAGATACGCAGTATTTT. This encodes CASSGGLAGGGTDTQYF.

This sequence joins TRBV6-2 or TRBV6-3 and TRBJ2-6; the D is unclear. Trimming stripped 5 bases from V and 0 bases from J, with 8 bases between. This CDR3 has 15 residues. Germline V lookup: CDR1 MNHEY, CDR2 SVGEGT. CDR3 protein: CASSPGSSGANVLTF. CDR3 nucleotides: TGTGCCAGCAGTCCCGGGTCCTCTGGGGCCAACGTCCTGACTTTC.

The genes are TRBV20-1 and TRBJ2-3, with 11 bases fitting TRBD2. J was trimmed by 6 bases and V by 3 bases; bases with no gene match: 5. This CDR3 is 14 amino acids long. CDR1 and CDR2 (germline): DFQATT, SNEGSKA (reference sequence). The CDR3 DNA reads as TGCAGTGCTAGTAGCGGGGGGGCCCCCGATACGCAGTATTTT. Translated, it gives CSASSGGAPDTQYF.

The CDR3 region has the DNA TGTGCCAGCAGCTCTGGGAGCGCCTACGAGCAGTACTTC. Residues: CASSSGSAYEQYF. The rearrangement links TRBV7-9 to TRBJ2-7; D is possibly TRBD2 (5 bases). CDR3 length: 13 amino acids. Per the germline V gene, CDR1 is SEHNR and CDR2 is FQNEAQ (reference sequence). V was trimmed by 4 bases and J by 2 bases, leaving 9 bases between them.

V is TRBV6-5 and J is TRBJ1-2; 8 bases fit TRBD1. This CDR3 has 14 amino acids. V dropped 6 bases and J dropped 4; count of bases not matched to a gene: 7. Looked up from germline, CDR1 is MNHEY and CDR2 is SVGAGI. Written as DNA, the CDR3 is TGTGCCAGCAGGCAAACCGGGACAGGCTATGGCTACACCTTC. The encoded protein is CASRQTGTGYGYTF.

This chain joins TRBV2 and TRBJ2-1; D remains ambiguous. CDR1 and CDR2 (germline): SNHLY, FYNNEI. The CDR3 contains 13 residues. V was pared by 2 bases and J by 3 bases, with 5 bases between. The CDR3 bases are TGTGCCAGCAGTGAATCCAACTACAATGAGCAGTTCTTC. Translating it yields CASSESNYNEQFF. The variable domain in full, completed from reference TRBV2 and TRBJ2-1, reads EPEVTQTPSHQVTQMGQEVILRCVPISNHLYFYWYRQILGQKVEFLVSFYNNEISEKSEIFDDQFSVERPDGSNFTLKIRSTKLEDSAMYFCASSESNYNEQFFGPGTRLTVL.

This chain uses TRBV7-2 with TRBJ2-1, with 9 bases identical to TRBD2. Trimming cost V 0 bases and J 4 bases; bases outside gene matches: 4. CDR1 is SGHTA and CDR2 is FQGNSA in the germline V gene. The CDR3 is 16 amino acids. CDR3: CASSLAGSGRYNEQFF. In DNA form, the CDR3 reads TGTGCCAGCAGCTTAGCAGGTAGCGGGAGATACAATGAGCAGTTCTTC.

Written as DNA, the CDR3 is TGTGCCAGCAGCGCATCGGGACAGCAAAATTCACCCCTCCACTTT. Translating it yields CASSASGQQNSPLHF. The chain joins TRBV7-6 to TRBJ1-6, with TRBD1 matching 7 bases. The CDR3 has 15 residues. The junction had 8 bases not matched to a gene; V was cut back by 5 bases and J by 7 bases. Germline assignment: CDR1 SGHVS and CDR2 FNYEAQ.

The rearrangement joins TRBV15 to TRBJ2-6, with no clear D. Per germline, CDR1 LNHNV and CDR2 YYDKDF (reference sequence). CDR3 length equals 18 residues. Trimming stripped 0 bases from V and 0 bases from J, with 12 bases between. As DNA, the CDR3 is TGTGCCACCAGCAGAGATGAAGCCTTGAGCTCTGGGGCCAACGTCCTGACTTTC. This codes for CATSRDEALSSGANVLTF.

CDR3 residues: CASSPRPRGTEAFF. CDR3 nucleotides: TGTGCCAGCAGTCCGAGACCCCGGGGGACTGAAGCTTTCTTT. This sequence joins TRBV27 and TRBJ1-1; possibly TRBD1 for D (5 bases). The germline V gene has CDR1 MNHEY and CDR2 SMNVEV (reference sequence). This CDR3 region has 14 residues. V lost 5 bases and J 5 bases, leaving 15 bases between the germline ends.

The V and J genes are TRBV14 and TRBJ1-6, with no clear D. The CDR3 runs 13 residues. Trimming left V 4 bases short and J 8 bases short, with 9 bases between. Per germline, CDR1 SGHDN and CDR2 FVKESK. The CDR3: CASSPYLHSPLHF. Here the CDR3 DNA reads TGTGCCAGCAGCCCCTATCTCCATTCACCCCTCCACTTT.

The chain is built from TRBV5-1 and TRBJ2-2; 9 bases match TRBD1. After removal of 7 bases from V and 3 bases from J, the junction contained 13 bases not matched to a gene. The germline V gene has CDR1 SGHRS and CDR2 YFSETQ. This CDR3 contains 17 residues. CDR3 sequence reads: CASYETGTGGYTGELFF. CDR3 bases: TGCGCCAGCTATGAGACAGGAACAGGGGGCTACACCGGGGAGCTGTTTTTT.

CDR3: CASSGGVGSNQPQHF. In DNA, the CDR3 is TGTGCCAGTAGCGGGGGGGTTGGTAGCAATCAGCCCCAGCATTTT. The chain uses TRBV19 and TRBJ1-5, with D possibly matching TRBD1 (5 bases). This CDR3 is built from 15 residues. V lost 6 bases and J 0 bases, leaving 12 bases between the germline ends. CDR1 and CDR2 from the germline V gene are LNHDA and SQIVND (reference sequence).

The CDR3 region is CASSFVNSPLHF. DNA for the CDR3: TGTGCCAGCAGCTTCGTTAATTCACCCCTCCACTTT. The chain joins TRBV5-4 to TRBJ1-6, with D unclear. The V gene's germline CDR1 is SGHNT and CDR2 YYREEE (reference sequence). Between the trimmed V and J ends, which lost 2 bases and 6 bases, there was a span of 3 bases. The CDR3 contains 12 residues.

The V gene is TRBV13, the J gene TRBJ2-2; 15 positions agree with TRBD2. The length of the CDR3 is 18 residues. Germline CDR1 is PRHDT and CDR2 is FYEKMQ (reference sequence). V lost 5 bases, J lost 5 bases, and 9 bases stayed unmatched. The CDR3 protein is CASSKPGLAGGGTGELFF. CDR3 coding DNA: TGTGCCAGCAGCAAGCCGGGACTAGCGGGGGGCGGGACCGGGGAGCTGTTTTTT.

This CDR3 is CASSLAGIFNEQFF. In nucleotides, the CDR3 is TGTGCCAGCAGTTTAGCGGGAATATTCAATGAGCAGTTCTTC. This chain connects TRBV28 to TRBJ2-1, with a possible D match to TRBD2 (6 bases). CDR1 is MDHEN, CDR2 SYDVKM, per germline. V was trimmed by 2 bases and J by 6 bases, leaving 11 bases between them. The CDR3 consists of 14 residues. The variable domain in full, completed from reference TRBV28 and TRBJ2-1, reads DVKVTQSSRYLVKRTGEKVFLECVQDMDHENMFWYRQDPGLGLRLIYFSYDVKMKEKGDIPEGYSVSREKKERFSLILESASTNQTSMYLCASSLAGIFNEQFFGPGTRLTVL.

The CDR3 nucleotides are TGTGCCAGCAGTGAGATCTCGGGAGGCAATCAGCCCCAGCATTTT. Its translation is CASSEISGGNQPQHF. The rearrangement links TRBV6-1 to TRBJ1-5; D remains ambiguous. The CDR3 is made up of 15 amino acids. With 3 bases removed from V and 2 bases from J, the gap between germline ends came to 11 bases. CDR1 is MNHNS, CDR2 SASEGT, per germline.

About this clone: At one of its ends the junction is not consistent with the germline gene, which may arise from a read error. The CDR3 loop reads CASGEYSNQPQHF. DNA for the CDR3: TGTGCCAGCGGTGAATATAGCAATCAGCCCCAGCATTTT. The chain links TRBV6-1 to TRBJ1-5, with D unresolved. Germline V gene sequence: CDR1 MNHNS, CDR2 SASEGT. This CDR3 spans 13 amino acids.

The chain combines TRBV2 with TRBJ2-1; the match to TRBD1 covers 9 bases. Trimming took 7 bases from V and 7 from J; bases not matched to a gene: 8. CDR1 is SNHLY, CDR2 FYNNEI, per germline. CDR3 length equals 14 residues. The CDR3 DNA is TGTGCCAGCACTGCGGGACAGGGATTGAATGAGCAGTTCTTC. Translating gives CASTAGQGLNEQFF.

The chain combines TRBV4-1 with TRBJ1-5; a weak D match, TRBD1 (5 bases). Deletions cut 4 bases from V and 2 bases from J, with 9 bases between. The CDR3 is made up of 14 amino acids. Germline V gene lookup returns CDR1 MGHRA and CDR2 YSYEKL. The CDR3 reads CASSPREGNQPQHF. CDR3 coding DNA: TGCGCCAGCAGCCCCAGGGAAGGCAATCAGCCCCAGCATTTT.